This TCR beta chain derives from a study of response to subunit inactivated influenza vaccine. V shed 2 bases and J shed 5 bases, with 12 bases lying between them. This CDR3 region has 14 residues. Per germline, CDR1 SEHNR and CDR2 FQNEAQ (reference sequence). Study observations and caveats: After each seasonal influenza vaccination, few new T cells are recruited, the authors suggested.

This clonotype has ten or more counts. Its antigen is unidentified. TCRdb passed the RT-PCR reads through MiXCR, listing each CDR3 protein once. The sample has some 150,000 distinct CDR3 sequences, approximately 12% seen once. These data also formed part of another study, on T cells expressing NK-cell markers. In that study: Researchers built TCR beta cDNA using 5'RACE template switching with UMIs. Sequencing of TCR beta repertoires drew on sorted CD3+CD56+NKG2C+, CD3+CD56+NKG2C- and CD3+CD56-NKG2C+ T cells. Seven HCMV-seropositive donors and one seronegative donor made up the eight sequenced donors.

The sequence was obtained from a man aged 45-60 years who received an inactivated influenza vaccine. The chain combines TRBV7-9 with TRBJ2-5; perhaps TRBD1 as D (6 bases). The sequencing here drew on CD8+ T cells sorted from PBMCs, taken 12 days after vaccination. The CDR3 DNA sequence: TGTGCCAGCAGCTTAACAGGGTATCAGGAGACCCAGTACTTC. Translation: CASSLTGYQETQYF.